This T cell receptor beta chain is drawn from a study of shared clonotypes between healthy human individuals. V lost 2 bases to trimming and J lost 0 bases, with 16 bases between them. The CDR3 sequence is 17 residues long. CDR1 and CDR2 from the germline V gene are PRHDT and FYEKMQ (reference sequence). Libraries were prepared by immunoSEQ multiplex PCR; TCRdb keeps only in-frame clonotypes and omits some of them. Of more than 1,200,000 clones listed, 98% are singletons. Of note for this clone: Its antigen is as yet unknown.

Study-level results: Memory subsets generally showed lower estimated richness than naive subsets.

The clonotype was recovered from a man between 25 and 39 years old in good health. Sequenced material: naive CD4+ T cells sorted from blood. Indicated subset: CD45RA+ positively selected. The chain recombines TRBV13 with TRBJ1-2; D unresolved. This chain's CDR3 is CASSLWRTGSPNYGYTF. For the CDR3, the DNA is TGTGCCAGCAGCTTATGGCGGACTGGCAGTCCTAACTATGGCTACACCTTC. Using reference TRBV13 and TRBJ1-2 for the parts outside the CDR3, the full variable domain is AAGVIQSPRHLIKEKRETATLKCYPIPRHDTVYWYQQGPGQDPQFLISFYEKMQSDKGSIPDRFSAQQFSDYHSELNMSSLELGDSALYFCASSLWRTGSPNYGYTFGSGTRLTVV.